This passage covers 29 T cell receptor beta chains from one sample sequenced in a study of cytotoxic CD8 clonotypes in ibrutinib-treated CLL. This table comes from immunoSEQ multiplex PCR, and its TCRdb copy is limited to in-frame clones, with some not included. The sample includes tens of thousands of clones, around 52% of them seen just once. The source material was PBMCs, sampled before ibrutinib treatment. The receptors originated from a human donor with chronic lymphocytic leukemia.

The chain employs TRBV5-1 and TRBJ1-1; D remains ambiguous. Deletions cut 1 base from V and 0 bases from J, with 7 bases between. The CDR3 runs 14 residues. CDR1 and CDR2 from the germline V gene are SGHRS and YFSETQ. In DNA, the CDR3 is TGCGCCAGCAGCTTGTCTTCAGTGAACACTGAAGCTTTCTTT. This gives the protein CASSLSSVNTEAFF.

The genes are TRBV5-6 and TRBJ2-7; TRBD2 matches 8 bases. Trimming took 1 base from V and 4 from J; bases not matched to a gene: 7. Germline V lookup: CDR1 SGHDT, CDR2 YYEEEE. This CDR3 has 15 residues. This chain's CDR3 is CASSLRLAGLYEQYF. The CDR3, as DNA: TGTGCCAGCAGCTTGCGGCTAGCGGGCTTGTACGAGCAGTACTTC.

Here the CDR3 reads CASSQDGGGYNEQFF. The CDR3 DNA reads as TGCGCCAGCAGCCAAGATGGCGGAGGGTACAATGAGCAGTTCTTC. The chain carries TRBV4-1 and TRBJ2-1, with a weak D call TRBD2 (6 bases). Trimming stripped 0 bases from V and 4 bases from J, with 10 bases between. This CDR3 is 15 amino acids long. The germline CDR1 and CDR2 sequences are MGHRA and YSYEKL.

The table lists this clone with a few counts. The chain links TRBV11-2 to TRBJ2-7; TRBD2 agrees at 10 bases. The germline V gene has CDR1 SGHAT and CDR2 FQNNGV. This CDR3 is built from 13 residues. V dropped 1 base and J dropped 7; count of bases not matched to a gene: 1. The CDR3 sequence: CASSLATSGEQYF. Here the CDR3 DNA reads TGTGCCAGCAGCTTAGCGACTAGCGGGGAGCAGTACTTC.

A few counts support this clone. This sequence joins TRBV2 and TRBJ2-5; D may be TRBD2 (7 bases). The germline CDR1 and CDR2 sequences are SNHLY and FYNNEI. There are 15 residues in the CDR3. V was pared by 7 bases and J by 5 bases, with 20 bases between. The CDR3 DNA reads as TGTGCCAGCACCATTCCGGGGGGCAGGGGTGAGACCCAGTACTTC. This gives the protein CASTIPGGRGETQYF.

This clone was counted only a few times. The chain employs TRBV15 and TRBJ1-2; D gene uncertain. From germline, CDR1 is LNHNV and CDR2 YYDKDF (reference sequence). The CDR3 length is 16 residues. V dropped 6 bases and J dropped 0 bases, with 17 bases sitting between them. The CDR3 is CATSPSNWLANYGYTF. As DNA, the CDR3 is TGTGCCACCAGTCCCTCGAACTGGTTAGCTAACTATGGCTACACCTTC.

The genes are TRBV19 and TRBJ2-6; D gene unclear. This CDR3 contains 16 residues. CDR1 LNHDA and CDR2 SQIVND come from the germline V gene (reference sequence). V was pared by 4 bases and J by 5 bases, with 15 bases between. The CDR3 region has the DNA TGTGCCAGTAGTACGATGACCGGTTCTTGGGCCAACGTCCTGACTTTC. Translation: CASSTMTGSWANVLTF.

As concerns this clone: Other DNA sequences in this sample translate to the same CDR3. J is TRBJ2-5 and V is TRBV18; no clear D. Germline-derived CDR1 and CDR2 are KGHSH and LQKENI. Deletions cut 6 bases from V and 1 base from J, with 3 bases between. The CDR3 is 11 amino acids. The CDR3 DNA reads TGTGCCAGCTCTCCCCAAGAGACCCAGTACTTC. Amino acids: CASSPQETQYF.

This chain links TRBV11-2 with TRBJ2-1; 11 positions agree with TRBD1. V shed 1 base, J shed 10 bases, and the junction held 9 bases outside the gene matches. This CDR3 is 16 amino acids long. Germline V gene sequence: CDR1 SGHAT, CDR2 FQNNGV. Written as DNA, the CDR3 is TGTGCCAGCAGCTTAGGCGGGACAGGGGGAACGGACGAGCAGTTCTTC. This translates into CASSLGGTGGTDEQFF.

This clone appeared a few times. This chain connects TRBV28 to TRBJ2-6; D gene uncertain. The CDR3 runs 14 residues. Trimming took off 2 bases at V and 3 bases at J, with 5 bases between the two ends. Germline V gene sequence: CDR1 MDHEN, CDR2 SYDVKM. CDR3 nucleotide sequence: TGTGCCAGCAGTTTAAGGAGTGGGGCCAACGTCCTGACTTTC. It encodes CASSLRSGANVLTF.

This clone has only a few counts. The V gene is TRBV19, the J gene TRBJ1-2; D remains unclear. This CDR3 comprises 16 residues. V gave up 3 bases and J gave up 0 bases, with 14 bases separating them. CDR1 and CDR2 from the germline V gene are LNHDA and SQIVND (reference sequence). The DNA of the CDR3 is TGTGCCAGTAGTATCAAGAGTCGAGGGTCTAACTATGGCTACACCTTC. Translated, it gives CASSIKSRGSNYGYTF.

There are a few counts of this clone. V is TRBV11-2 and J is TRBJ2-5; 11 positions match TRBD2. Trimming at V came to 4 bases and at J to 4 bases, leaving 5 bases not matched to a gene. Germline CDR1 reads SGHAT; CDR2 reads FQNNGV. This CDR3 has 15 amino acids. The CDR3 DNA reads TGTGCCAGCAGCTCAAGTAGCGGGGGGGGAGAGACCCAGTACTTC. Translating it yields CASSSSSGGGETQYF.

The chain has TRBV5-8 and TRBJ2-7, with TRBD1 as a possible D gene (5 bases). This CDR3 region has 12 residues. The V end was cut by 4 bases, the J end by 6 bases, with 11 bases between. CDR1 is SGHTS, CDR2 YDEGEE, per germline. The CDR3 nucleotides are TGTGCCAGCAGCCCAGGGTTTATCGAGCAGTACTTC. As protein: CASSPGFIEQYF.

This rearrangement joins TRBV5-1 to TRBJ2-7; 13 nucleotides agree with TRBD2. J was trimmed by 0 bases and V by 6 bases; bases with no gene match: 12. Looked up from germline, CDR1 is SGHRS and CDR2 is YFSETQ. The CDR3 length is 18 residues. CDR3 protein: CASTPRGLAGWSSYEQYF. CDR3 in DNA: TGCGCCAGCACCCCCAGGGGACTAGCGGGATGGAGCTCCTACGAGCAGTACTTC.

This rearrangement joins TRBV6-1 to TRBJ2-7, with a weak D call TRBD1 (5 bases). With 5 bases removed from V and 2 bases from J, the gap between germline ends came to 16 bases. CDR1 and CDR2 (germline): MNHNS, SASEGT. The length of the CDR3 is 15 residues. The CDR3 coding sequence is TGTGCCAGCAGTAAGAGACAGAAGGAAACCTACGAGCAGTACTTC. This encodes CASSKRQKETYEQYF.

The chain has TRBV7-9 and TRBJ1-2; weak D call: TRBD1 (5 bases). The CDR3 is 16 amino acids. The V end lost 2 bases, the J end lost 4 bases, and 17 bases lay between the germline ends. From germline, CDR1 is SEHNR and CDR2 FQNEAQ (reference sequence). The CDR3 is CASSLFQGQGRYGYTF. DNA for the CDR3: TGTGCCAGCAGCTTATTTCAGGGCCAGGGCCGCTATGGCTACACCTTC.

This clone was counted between two and nine times. The V call is TRBV7-3, the J call TRBJ1-6; D is uncertain. Trimming took 5 bases from V and 7 from J, leaving 9 bases between them. The CDR3 is 13 residues long. Germline V gives CDR1 SGHTA, CDR2 FQGTGA. CDR3 sequence: CASSITPNSPLHF. DNA for the CDR3: TGTGCCAGCAGCATTACACCCAATTCACCCCTCCACTTT.

This chain joins TRBV29-1 and TRBJ2-7; 8 bases are shared with TRBD1. In germline, CDR1 is SQVTM, CDR2 ANQGSEA. V was clipped by 5 bases and J by 4 bases; unmatched bases: 4. The CDR3 has 12 residues. The CDR3 reads CSVRQGKYEQYF. In DNA, the CDR3 is TGCAGCGTTCGACAGGGGAAATACGAGCAGTACTTC.

The chain employs TRBV10-3 and TRBJ2-7; 7 nucleotides align to TRBD2. V lost 4 bases and J lost 4; bases outside the gene matches: 10. CDR3 length equals 15 residues. Germline V gene sequence: CDR1 ENHRY, CDR2 SYGVKD. The CDR3 nucleotides read TGTGCCATCAGTGTCACTACTAGCGCTGATTACGAGCAGTACTTC. The encoded protein is CAISVTTSADYEQYF.

For the CDR3, the DNA is TGTGCCAGCAGGGTAGCGGGAGGGTTTATGTGGAATGAGCAGTTCTTC. It translates to CASRVAGGFMWNEQFF. The chain carries TRBV2 and TRBJ2-1; 11 bases are shared with TRBD2. Germline loops: CDR1 SNHLY, CDR2 FYNNEI. This CDR3 has 16 amino acids. J lost 7 bases, V lost 6 bases, and 11 bases had no gene match.

This clone was found a few times. V gene TRBV6-1 combines with J gene TRBJ1-4; the match to TRBD1 covers 9 bases. Looked up from germline, CDR1 is MNHNS and CDR2 is SASEGT. Losses at the gene ends were 7 bases for V and 6 bases for J; bases not matched to a gene: 6. This CDR3 region has 14 residues. The CDR3 DNA reads TGTGCCAGCACCTCGGGACAGGGTTATGAAAAACTGTTTTTT. Translated, it gives CASTSGQGYEKLFF.

This clone ranks as medium-sized. V gene TRBV29-1 combines with J gene TRBJ2-2; D might be TRBD1 or TRBD2, each matching 6 bases. With 4 bases removed from V and 0 bases from J, the gap between germline ends came to 12 bases. Germline V lookup: CDR1 SQVTM, CDR2 ANQGSEA. This CDR3 region has 15 residues. For the CDR3, the DNA is TGCAGCGTTGGAGTCGGGGGCGCGAACACCGGGGAGCTGTTTTTT. Translated: CSVGVGGANTGELFF.

The chain joins TRBV5-1 to TRBJ2-7; 7 bases agree with TRBD1. The J segment lost 1 base and the V segment lost 6 bases, leaving 4 bases of the junction unmatched. The germline gives CDR1 SGHRS, CDR2 YFSETQ. There are 13 residues in the CDR3. The CDR3 reads CASKKTGSYEQYF. The CDR3 DNA follows: TGCGCCAGCAAGAAGACAGGGTCCTACGAGCAGTACTTC.

The chain employs TRBV19 and TRBJ2-1; TRBD1 agrees at 7 bases. The CDR3 loop spans 14 amino acids. V lost 3 bases to trimming and J lost 2 bases; unmatched junction nucleotides: 1. From germline, CDR1 is LNHDA and CDR2 SQIVND (reference sequence). The CDR3 is CASSMGQPYNEQFF. As DNA, the CDR3 is TGTGCCAGTAGTATGGGACAGCCCTACAATGAGCAGTTCTTC.

This clone has just one count. The chain is built from TRBV29-1 and TRBJ2-3; TRBD2 aligns across 11 bases. The CDR3 is 14 amino acids. J was trimmed by 6 bases and V by 6 bases; bases with no gene match: 8. Germline assignment: CDR1 SQVTM and CDR2 ANQGSEA. The CDR3 DNA reads TGCAGCGTCGTAGCGGGGGGGCTAGGGGATACGCAGTATTTT. This encodes CSVVAGGLGDTQYF.

CDR3: CASSERGLADTQYF. The CDR3 DNA is TGTGCCAGCAGTGAAAGGGGACTAGCAGATACGCAGTATTTT. The V gene is TRBV6-1, the J gene TRBJ2-3; 8 positions match TRBD2. The CDR3 runs 14 residues. Germline CDR1 and CDR2: MNHNS and SASEGT. Trimming removed 2 bases from V and 4 bases from J; junction bases left unmatched: 2.

The chain couples TRBV15 to TRBJ2-2, with 7 nucleotides matching TRBD2. Germline CDR1 reads LNHNV; CDR2 reads YYDKDF (reference sequence). This CDR3 has 17 residues. Trimming removed 0 bases from V and 5 bases from J; junction bases left unmatched: 9. The CDR3 is CATSRDPSGIRTGELFF. CDR3 coding DNA: TGTGCCACCAGCAGAGACCCGAGCGGGATCAGAACCGGGGAGCTGTTTTTT.

The chain combines TRBV2 with TRBJ2-7, with a tentative D call TRBD2 (6 bases). V lost 10 bases and J 5 bases, leaving 21 bases between the germline ends. Germline CDR1 SNHLY, CDR2 FYNNEI. The CDR3 runs to 14 residues. In nucleotides, the CDR3 is TGTGCCACGGGGGATGGGGCGGCGACCAACGAGCAGTACTTC. Translation: CATGDGAATNEQYF.

This chain links TRBV9 with TRBJ2-3; 7 positions agree with TRBD1. The ends lost 0 bases at V and 2 bases at J; junction bases unmatched: 6. The CDR3 covers 16 residues. Germline V gene data show CDR1 as SGDLS and CDR2 as YYNGEE. The CDR3 nucleotides are TGTGCCAGCAGCGTAGGTAAGGGGGCGAACACAGATACGCAGTATTTT. This sequence encodes CASSVGKGANTDTQYF.